This TCR beta chain is drawn from a study of T cell changes during pregnancy in multiple sclerosis. The method was immunoSEQ multiplex PCR; TCRdb's version includes in-frame clones alone and lacks a portion of them. Of 120,000 or so clones in the sample, under 95% were seen once. CDR1 and CDR2 (germline): SGHRS, YFSETQ. CDR3 size: 17 residues. Trimming took 5 bases from V and 0 from J; bases not matched to a gene: 8. The rearrangement links TRBV5-1 to TRBJ1-4; 9 bases fit TRBD1. This receptor was obtained from a female donor with multiple sclerosis, enrolled in a pregnancy study. The sequences come from peripheral blood, collected before pregnancy. CDR3 sequence: CASSAGTGYTTNEKLFF. CDR3 DNA sequence: TGCGCCAGCAGTGCAGGGACAGGGTACACAACTAATGAAAAACTGTTTTTT.